This TCR beta chain was found in a study of shared T cell receptors in the human thymus. The CDR3 is 17 residues long. V was pared by 4 bases and J by 4 bases, with 13 bases of the junction left unmatched. Looked up from germline, CDR1 is MNHEY and CDR2 is SMNVEV (reference sequence). This table comes from immunoSEQ multiplex PCR, and its TCRdb copy is limited to in-frame clones, with some not included. The table has around 340,000 clones, about 95% seen once. This clone showed up just once. V is TRBV27 and J is TRBJ2-1; TRBD1 agrees at 7 bases. Sequences were obtained from thymocytes. The receptor was isolated from a human donor. DNA of the CDR3: TGTGCCAGCAGTTCCCACCGGTGGGACAGCCCTTACAATGAGCAGTTCTTC. Amino acids: CASSSHRWDSPYNEQFF.